This entry lists 19 T cell receptor beta chains sequenced from one sample in a study of T cell responses to AZD1222 COVID-19 vaccine. Libraries were prepared by immunoSEQ multiplex PCR; TCRdb keeps only in-frame clonotypes and omits some of them. The sample contains 90,000 to 150,000 clones, roughly 87% of which appear only once. The sequencing here drew on peripheral blood, taken 28 days after the second AZD1222 dose. The receptors were gathered from an adult who received the AZD1222 COVID-19 vaccine.

This clone was detected only once. This chain joins TRBV29-1 and TRBJ2-3, with TRBD2 matching over 10 bases. V dropped 6 bases and J dropped 2; count of bases not matched to a gene: 5. The CDR3 has 14 residues. Looked up from germline, CDR1 is SQVTM and CDR2 is ANQGSEA. This CDR3 reads CSVWTSGYTDTQYF. The DNA of the CDR3 is TGCAGCGTCTGGACTAGCGGATACACAGATACGCAGTATTTT.

CDR3 DNA sequence: TGTGCCAGCAGCCAAGATCTCATTGGGGGGCTTGAAGGCTACACCTTC. This translates into CASSQDLIGGLEGYTF. The chain combines TRBV4-2 with TRBJ1-2, with D possibly being TRBD1 (6 bases). This CDR3 has 16 residues. Trimming took off 0 bases at V and 8 bases at J, with 19 bases between the two ends. Germline CDR1 and CDR2: LGHNA and YNFKEQ.

This chain connects TRBV28 to TRBJ1-4; 8 positions agree with TRBD1. Trimming removed 5 bases from V and 3 bases from J; junction bases left unmatched: 2. Germline CDR1 reads MDHEN; CDR2 reads SYDVKM. This CDR3 region has 14 residues. In nucleotides, the CDR3 is TGTGCCAGCAGTGGGGACAGGCCTAATGAAAAACTGTTTTTT. This translates into CASSGDRPNEKLFF.

The chain couples TRBV3-1 (or the pseudogene TRBV3-2) to TRBJ1-5; possible D gene TRBD1, 5 bases. The V end lost 4 bases, the J end lost 0 bases, and 10 bases lay between the germline ends. The CDR3 totals 15 residues. CDR1 LGHDT and CDR2 YNNKEL come from the germline V gene (reference sequence). CDR3 sequence (DNA): TGTGCCAGCAGCCCCACCCAGGGTAGCAATCAGCCCCAGCATTTT. Protein product: CASSPTQGSNQPQHF.

The chain has TRBV5-5 and TRBJ1-4; D remains unclear. The CDR3 length is 15 residues. Germline loops: CDR1 SGHKS, CDR2 YYEKEE (reference sequence). Trimming cost V 4 bases and J 8 bases, with 18 bases left between them. The CDR3 is CASSVGGGPGEKLFF. In nucleotides, the CDR3 is TGTGCCAGCAGCGTTGGAGGAGGGCCGGGGGAAAAACTGTTTTTT.

Only one count was recorded for this clone. The chain links TRBV7-2 to TRBJ2-3; D possibly corresponds to TRBD2 (7 bases). CDR3 size: 16 residues. Germline-derived CDR1 and CDR2 are SGHTA and FQGNSA. V was cut by 8 bases and J by 3 bases, with 21 bases left in between. The CDR3 loop reads CASGIWEGGQTDTQYF. In DNA form, the CDR3 reads TGTGCCAGCGGGATTTGGGAGGGGGGGCAGACAGATACGCAGTATTTT.

DNA of the CDR3: TGTGCCAGTAGTATAGATCGGGAGGGTGCAGCTTTCTTT. It translates to CASSIDREGAAFF. The chain employs TRBV19 and TRBJ1-1; D unclear. V was pared by 0 bases and J by 10 bases, with 12 bases between. This CDR3 is built from 13 residues. Germline lookup yields CDR1 LNHDA and CDR2 SQIVND (reference sequence).

The V gene is TRBV4-2, the J gene TRBJ1-2, with 7 positions matching TRBD1. The CDR3 consists of 14 residues. Per germline, CDR1 LGHNA and CDR2 YNFKEQ. Trimming took 2 bases from V and 7 from J; bases not matched to a gene: 7. The CDR3 region has the DNA TGTGCCAGCAGCCAACTCGTAGACAGGGCTGGCTACACCTTC. Residues: CASSQLVDRAGYTF.

The chain carries TRBV2 and TRBJ2-2, with D possibly TRBD2 on 7 matching bases. CDR1 and CDR2 from the germline V gene are SNHLY and FYNNEI. The CDR3 consists of 15 residues. Trimming stripped 4 bases from V and 8 bases from J, with 17 bases between. CDR3 sequence (DNA): TGTGCCAGCAGTGGTTTAGGGGGGGCCCTTGGGGAGCTGTTTTTT. Encoded protein: CASSGLGGALGELFF. The full variable domain, with the rest looked up from reference TRBV2 and TRBJ2-2, is EPEVTQTPSHQVTQMGQEVILRCVPISNHLYFYWYRQILGQKVEFLVSFYNNEISEKSEIFDDQFSVERPDGSNFTLKIRSTKLEDSAMYFCASSGLGGALGELFFGEGSRLTVL.

The gene calls are TRBV28 and TRBJ1-3, with D unclear. V lost 3 bases and J lost 3, with 12 bases in between. CDR1 MDHEN and CDR2 SYDVKM come from the germline V gene. This CDR3 has 15 residues. This CDR3 reads CASSFPGPSGNTIYF. The CDR3, as DNA: TGTGCCAGCAGTTTTCCAGGCCCTAGTGGAAACACCATATATTTT.

V and J are TRBV11-2 and TRBJ2-7; D is uncertain. Trimming cost V 4 bases and J 6 bases, with 13 bases left between them. The CDR3 loop spans 13 amino acids. Per germline, CDR1 SGHAT and CDR2 FQNNGV. CDR3 DNA sequence: TGTGCCAGCAGCTCTGAATATAGCTCCGAGCAGTACTTC. Translated, it gives CASSSEYSSEQYF.

The chain has TRBV7-2 and TRBJ2-2, with a weak D call TRBD1 (5 bases). V gave up 5 bases and J gave up 0 bases, with 10 bases separating them. This CDR3 is 15 amino acids long. The germline V gene encodes CDR1 SGHTA and CDR2 FQGNSA. The CDR3 sequence is CASSQGMANTGELFF. The DNA of the CDR3 is TGTGCCAGCAGCCAGGGAATGGCGAACACCGGGGAGCTGTTTTTT.

The V and J genes are TRBV2 and TRBJ2-7, with TRBD1 matching 7 bases. Germline V CDR1 and CDR2: SNHLY, FYNNEI. The CDR3 is 14 amino acids. Trimming cost V 4 bases and J 3 bases; bases outside gene matches: 6. The CDR3: CASSAGGVFYEQYF. The CDR3 region has the DNA TGTGCCAGCAGTGCAGGGGGTGTCTTCTACGAGCAGTACTTC.

This clone has a single count. The chain has TRBV5-1 and TRBJ1-6; D call uncertain. CDR3 length equals 14 residues. The germline CDR1 and CDR2 sequences are SGHRS and YFSETQ. V gave up 0 bases and J gave up 7 bases, with 8 bases separating them. As DNA, the CDR3 is TGCGCCAGCAGCTTGGTTCCAGTCAATTCACCCCTCCACTTT. This translates into CASSLVPVNSPLHF.

The chain employs TRBV20-1 and TRBJ2-5; D tentatively fits TRBD1 or TRBD2 (5 bases each). The CDR3 runs 14 residues. V gave up 3 bases and J gave up 2 bases, with 13 bases separating them. The V gene's germline CDR1 is DFQATT and CDR2 SNEGSKA (reference sequence). In DNA form, the CDR3 reads TGCAGTGCTAGTGGTCCCGGGGCGCAAGAGACCCAGTACTTC. Translated, it gives CSASGPGAQETQYF.

The chain joins TRBV4-3 to TRBJ2-5; D possibly corresponds to TRBD2 (5 bases). Germline CDR1 is LGHNA and CDR2 is YSLEER. The V and J ends lost 1 base and 5 bases respectively, with 14 bases between them. The CDR3 contains 15 residues. For the CDR3, the DNA is TGCGCCAGCAGCCAAGTGGCGGGCCCCTGGGAGACCCAGTACTTC. It specifies CASSQVAGPWETQYF.

This rearrangement joins TRBV3-1 (or the pseudogene TRBV3-2) to TRBJ2-1; the match to TRBD1 covers 7 bases. Germline-derived CDR1 and CDR2 are LGHDT and YNNKEL (reference sequence). The J segment lost 1 base and the V segment lost 4 bases, leaving 1 base of the junction unmatched. This CDR3 contains 14 residues. The CDR3 region is CASSPGGSYNEQFF. The CDR3 bases are TGTGCCAGCAGCCCAGGGGGTTCCTACAATGAGCAGTTCTTC.

The rearrangement links TRBV11-1 to TRBJ2-1; TRBD2 agrees at 7 bases. CDR1 and CDR2 from the germline V gene are SGHAT and FQDESV (reference sequence). CDR3 length: 15 residues. The V segment lost 7 bases and the J segment 9 bases; nucleotides outside the gene matches: 15. The CDR3: CASTPKKRGLSEQFF. CDR3 in DNA: TGTGCCAGCACCCCGAAAAAGCGGGGTTTGAGTGAGCAGTTCTTC.

J is TRBJ1-2 and V is TRBV6-5, with D uncertain. V was cut by 2 bases and J by 2 bases, with 9 bases left in between. There are 14 residues in the CDR3. The germline V gene encodes CDR1 MNHEY and CDR2 SVGAGI. The CDR3 region has the DNA TGTGCCAGCAGTTACAAGGTCGAGAACTATGGCTACACCTTC. It is translated as CASSYKVENYGYTF.